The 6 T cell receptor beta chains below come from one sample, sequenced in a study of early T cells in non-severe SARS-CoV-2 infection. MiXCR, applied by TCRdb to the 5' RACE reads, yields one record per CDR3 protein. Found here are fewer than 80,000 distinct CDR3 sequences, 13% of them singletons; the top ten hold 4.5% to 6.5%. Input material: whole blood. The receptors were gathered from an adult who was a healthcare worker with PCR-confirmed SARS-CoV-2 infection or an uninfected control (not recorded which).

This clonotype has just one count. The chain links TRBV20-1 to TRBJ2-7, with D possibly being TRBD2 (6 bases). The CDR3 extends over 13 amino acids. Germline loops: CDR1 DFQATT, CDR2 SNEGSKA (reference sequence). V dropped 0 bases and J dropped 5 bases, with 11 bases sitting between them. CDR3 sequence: CSAREAGFHEQYF. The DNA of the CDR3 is TGCAGTGCTAGAGAGGCGGGATTCCACGAGCAGTACTTC.

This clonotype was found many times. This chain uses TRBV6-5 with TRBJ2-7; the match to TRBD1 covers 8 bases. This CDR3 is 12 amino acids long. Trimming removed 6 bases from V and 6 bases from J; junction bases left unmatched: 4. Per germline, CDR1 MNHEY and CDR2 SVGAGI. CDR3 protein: CASSRTGFEQYF. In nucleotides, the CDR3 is TGTGCCAGCAGCCGGACAGGGTTCGAGCAGTACTTC.

Here the CDR3 DNA reads TGCAGTGCAACACAGACCAACTATGGCTACACCTTC. This gives the protein CSATQTNYGYTF. V gene TRBV20-1 combines with J gene TRBJ1-2, with D hard to call. CDR1 and CDR2 from the germline V gene are DFQATT and SNEGSKA (reference sequence). The CDR3 consists of 12 residues. V was clipped by 6 bases and J by 2 bases, with 10 bases between them.

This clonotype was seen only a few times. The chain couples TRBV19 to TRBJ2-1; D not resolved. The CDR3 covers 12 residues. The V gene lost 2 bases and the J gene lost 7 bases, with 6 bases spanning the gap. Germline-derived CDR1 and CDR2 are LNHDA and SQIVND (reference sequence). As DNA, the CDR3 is TGTGCCAGTAGTATATATAGGAATGAGCAGTTCTTC. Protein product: CASSIYRNEQFF.

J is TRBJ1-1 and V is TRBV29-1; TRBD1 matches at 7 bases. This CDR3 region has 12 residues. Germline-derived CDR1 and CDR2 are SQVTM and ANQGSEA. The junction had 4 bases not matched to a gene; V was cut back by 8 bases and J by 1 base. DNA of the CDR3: TGCAGCCCGAGGGGGCCGAACACTGAAGCTTTCTTT. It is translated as CSPRGPNTEAFF.

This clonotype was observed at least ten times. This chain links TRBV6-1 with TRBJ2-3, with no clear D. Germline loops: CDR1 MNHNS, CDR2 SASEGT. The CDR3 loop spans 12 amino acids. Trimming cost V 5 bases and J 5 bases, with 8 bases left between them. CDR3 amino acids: CASSLRLDTQYF. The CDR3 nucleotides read TGTGCCAGCAGTCTTAGGTTAGATACGCAGTATTTT.